The T cell receptor beta chain under discussion was sequenced for a study of CD8 T cells in ankylosing spondylitis. The CDR3 is made up of 16 amino acids. Germline V gives CDR1 SGHVS, CDR2 FQNEAQ. The V end was cut by 1 base, the J end by 9 bases, with 22 bases between. This clonotype was seen at least ten times. What it recognizes is unknown. Study outcomes and limitations: Reactive arthritis synovial fluid and blood previously showed some of these motif variants. Typical of ankylosing spondylitis blood, it appeared, was a TCR beta motif of 7 or 8 highly homologous variants. Enrichment of disease-linked clones was reportedly significant in matched ankylosing spondylitis synovial fluid.

The authors made TCR beta libraries by quantitative 5'-RACE with molecular barcodes. TCRdb re-called the 5' RACE reads through MiXCR, storing one row per CDR3 protein. This sample carries roughly 230,000 distinct CDR3 sequences, under 8.5% of them seen once, and the ten largest clones take around 4.8%. Material: blood, either unsorted or a sorted T cell fraction (not recorded which). The chain links TRBV7-8 to TRBJ2-7; no definite D call. The clonotype originates from a female donor with ankylosing spondylitis or in good health (not recorded which). The CDR3 loop reads CASSLEFDPSVNRQYF. The CDR3 region has the DNA TGTGCCAGCAGCTTAGAGTTTGACCCATCTGTAAATCGGCAGTACTTC.